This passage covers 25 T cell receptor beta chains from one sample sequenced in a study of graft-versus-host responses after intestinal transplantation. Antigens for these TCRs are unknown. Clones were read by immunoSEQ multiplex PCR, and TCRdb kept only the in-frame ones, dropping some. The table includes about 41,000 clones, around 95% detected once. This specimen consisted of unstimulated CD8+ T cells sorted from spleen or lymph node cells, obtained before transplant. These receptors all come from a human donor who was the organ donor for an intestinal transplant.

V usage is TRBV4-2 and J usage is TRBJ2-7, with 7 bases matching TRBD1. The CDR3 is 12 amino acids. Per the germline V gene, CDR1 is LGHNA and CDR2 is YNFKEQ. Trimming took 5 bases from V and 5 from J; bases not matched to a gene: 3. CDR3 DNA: TGTGCCAGCAGCTACGGGACAGACGAGCAGTACTTC. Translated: CASSYGTDEQYF.

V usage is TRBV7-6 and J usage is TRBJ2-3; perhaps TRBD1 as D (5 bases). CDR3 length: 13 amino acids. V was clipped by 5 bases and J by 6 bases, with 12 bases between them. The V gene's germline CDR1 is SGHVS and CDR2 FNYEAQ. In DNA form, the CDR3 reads TGTGCCAGCAGCCTAGGGGTCGGGGATACGCAGTATTTT. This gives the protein CASSLGVGDTQYF.

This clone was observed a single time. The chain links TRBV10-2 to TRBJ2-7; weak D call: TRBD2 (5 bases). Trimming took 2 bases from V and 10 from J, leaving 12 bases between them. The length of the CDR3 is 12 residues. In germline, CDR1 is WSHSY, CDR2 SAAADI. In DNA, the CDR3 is TGCGCCAGCAGTGAGGGCCCGAGGGTACAGTACTTC. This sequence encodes CASSEGPRVQYF.

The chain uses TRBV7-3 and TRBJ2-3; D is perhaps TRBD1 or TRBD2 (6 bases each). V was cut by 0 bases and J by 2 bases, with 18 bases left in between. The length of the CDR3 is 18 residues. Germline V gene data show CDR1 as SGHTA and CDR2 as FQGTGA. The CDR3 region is CASSLTRLGGTYTDTQYF. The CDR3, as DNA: TGTGCCAGCAGCTTAACTCGGCTAGGGGGGACCTACACAGATACGCAGTATTTT.

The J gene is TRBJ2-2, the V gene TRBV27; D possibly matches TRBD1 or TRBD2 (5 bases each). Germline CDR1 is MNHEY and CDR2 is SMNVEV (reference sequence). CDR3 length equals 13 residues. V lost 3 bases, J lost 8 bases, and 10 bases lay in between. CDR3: CASSFRGPGELFF. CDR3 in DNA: TGTGCCAGCAGTTTTCGGGGACCGGGGGAGCTGTTTTTT.

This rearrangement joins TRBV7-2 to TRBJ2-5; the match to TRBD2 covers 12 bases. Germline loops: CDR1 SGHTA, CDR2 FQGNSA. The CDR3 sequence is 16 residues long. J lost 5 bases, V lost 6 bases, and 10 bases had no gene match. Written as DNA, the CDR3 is TGTGCCAGCAGTTACGGGACTAGCGGGCGGTTGGAGACCCAGTACTTC. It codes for CASSYGTSGRLETQYF.

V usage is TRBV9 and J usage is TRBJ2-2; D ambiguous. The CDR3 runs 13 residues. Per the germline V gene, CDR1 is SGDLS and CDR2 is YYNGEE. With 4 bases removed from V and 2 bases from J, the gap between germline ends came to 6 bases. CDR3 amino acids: CASSNPNTGELFF. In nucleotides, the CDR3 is TGTGCCAGCAGCAACCCAAACACCGGGGAGCTGTTTTTT.

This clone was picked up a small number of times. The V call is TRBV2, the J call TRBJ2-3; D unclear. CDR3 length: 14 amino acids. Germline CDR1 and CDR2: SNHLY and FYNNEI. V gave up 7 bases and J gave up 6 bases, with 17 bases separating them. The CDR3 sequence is CASKTGPVVDTQYF. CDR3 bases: TGTGCCAGCAAGACCGGTCCCGTCGTGGATACGCAGTATTTT.

In DNA, the CDR3 is TGTGCCAGCAGTGACCGGGACATTTTGTACCAAGAGACCCAGTACTTC. Its protein is CASSDRDILYQETQYF. V gene TRBV6-1 combines with J gene TRBJ2-5; possibly TRBD1 for D (6 bases). V shed 3 bases and J shed 0 bases, with 14 bases lying between them. Germline CDR1 reads MNHNS; CDR2 reads SASEGT. CDR3 length: 16 amino acids.

The CDR3 DNA follows: TGTGCCAGCAGCTTCCTGACAGGAGTGATGAACACTGAAGCTTTCTTT. The encoded protein is CASSFLTGVMNTEAFF. The chain uses TRBV11-2 and TRBJ1-1; D is possibly TRBD1 (6 bases). The V gene's germline CDR1 is SGHAT and CDR2 FQNNGV. The germline V and J ends were trimmed by 3 bases and 0 bases, with 14 bases remaining between them. The CDR3 has 16 amino acids.

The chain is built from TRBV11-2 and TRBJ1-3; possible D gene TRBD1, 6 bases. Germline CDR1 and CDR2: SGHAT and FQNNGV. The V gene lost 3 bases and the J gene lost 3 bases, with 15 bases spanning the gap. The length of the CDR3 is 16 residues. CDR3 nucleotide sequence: TGTGCCAGCAGCTTGGAAAGGGGGAAGGTTGGAAACACCATATATTTT. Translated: CASSLERGKVGNTIYF.

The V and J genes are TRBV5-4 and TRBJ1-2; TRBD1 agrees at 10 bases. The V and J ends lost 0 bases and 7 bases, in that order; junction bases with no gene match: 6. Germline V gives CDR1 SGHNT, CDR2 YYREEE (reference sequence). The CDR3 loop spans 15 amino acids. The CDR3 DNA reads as TGTGCCAGCAGCTTGGGAGACAGGGGGCTCGGTGGCTACACCTTC. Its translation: CASSLGDRGLGGYTF.

For the CDR3, the DNA is TGCGCCAGCAGTGTGGACAGTACCTACAATGAGCAGTTCTTC. Translating it yields CASSVDSTYNEQFF. The chain links TRBV10-2 to TRBJ2-1; the D gene is possibly TRBD1 (6 bases). Germline V gene data show CDR1 as WSHSY and CDR2 as SAAADI. The CDR3 length is 14 residues. V was clipped by 4 bases and J by 2 bases, with 9 bases between them.

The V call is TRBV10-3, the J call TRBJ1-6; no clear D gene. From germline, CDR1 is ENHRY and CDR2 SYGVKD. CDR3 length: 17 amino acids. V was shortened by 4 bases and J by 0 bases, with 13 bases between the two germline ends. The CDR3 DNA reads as TGTGCCATCAGTGGGAGGGCCCCGAGCTCCTATAATTCACCCCTCCACTTT. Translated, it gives CAISGRAPSSYNSPLHF.

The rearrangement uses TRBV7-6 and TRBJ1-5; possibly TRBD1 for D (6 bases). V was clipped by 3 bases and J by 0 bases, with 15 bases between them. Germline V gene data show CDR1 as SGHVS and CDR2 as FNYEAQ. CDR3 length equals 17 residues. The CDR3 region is CASSLGAGLNSNQPQHF. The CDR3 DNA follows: TGTGCCAGCAGCTTGGGGGCAGGACTAAATAGCAATCAGCCCCAGCATTTT.

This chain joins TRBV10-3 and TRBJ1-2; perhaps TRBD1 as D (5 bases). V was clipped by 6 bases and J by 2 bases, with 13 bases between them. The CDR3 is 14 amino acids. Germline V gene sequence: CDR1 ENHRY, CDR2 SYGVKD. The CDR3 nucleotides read TGTGCCATCAGCGGGGACGGGAAAAACTATGGCTACACCTTC. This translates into CAISGDGKNYGYTF.

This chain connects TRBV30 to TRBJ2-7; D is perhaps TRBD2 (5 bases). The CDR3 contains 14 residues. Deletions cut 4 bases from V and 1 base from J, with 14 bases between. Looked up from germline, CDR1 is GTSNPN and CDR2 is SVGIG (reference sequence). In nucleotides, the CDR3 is TGTGCCTGGAATTCCGGGGTCGGGTCCTACGAGCAGTACTTC. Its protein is CAWNSGVGSYEQYF.

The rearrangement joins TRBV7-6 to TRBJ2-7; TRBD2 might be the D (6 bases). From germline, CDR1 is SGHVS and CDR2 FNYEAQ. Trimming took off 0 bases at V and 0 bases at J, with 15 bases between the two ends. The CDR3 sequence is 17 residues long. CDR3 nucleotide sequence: TGTGCCAGCAGCTTAGCGGGGGGTCTTTACAGCTCCTACGAGCAGTACTTC. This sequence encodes CASSLAGGLYSSYEQYF.

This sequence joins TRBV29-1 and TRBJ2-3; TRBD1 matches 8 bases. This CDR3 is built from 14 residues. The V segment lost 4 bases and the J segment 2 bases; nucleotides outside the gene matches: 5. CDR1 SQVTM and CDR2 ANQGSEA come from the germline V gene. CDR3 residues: CSVAGQGNTDTQYF. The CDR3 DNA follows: TGCAGCGTTGCAGGACAGGGAAACACAGATACGCAGTATTTT.

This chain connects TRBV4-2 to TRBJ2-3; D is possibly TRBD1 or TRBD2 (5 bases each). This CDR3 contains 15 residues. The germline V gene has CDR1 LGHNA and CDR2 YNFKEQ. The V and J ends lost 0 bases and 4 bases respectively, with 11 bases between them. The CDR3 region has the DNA TGTGCCAGCAGCCAAGACCCGGGGACCGCAGATACGCAGTATTTT. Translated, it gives CASSQDPGTADTQYF.

The CDR3 DNA reads TGTGCCAGCAGGACACTAGGACCTTGGAAGACCCAGTACTTC. Its translation: CASRTLGPWKTQYF. The V gene is TRBV27, the J gene TRBJ2-5; D might be TRBD2 (5 bases). Germline V gene lookup returns CDR1 MNHEY and CDR2 SMNVEV (reference sequence). The CDR3 is made up of 14 amino acids. Trimming stripped 6 bases from V and 6 bases from J, with 17 bases between.

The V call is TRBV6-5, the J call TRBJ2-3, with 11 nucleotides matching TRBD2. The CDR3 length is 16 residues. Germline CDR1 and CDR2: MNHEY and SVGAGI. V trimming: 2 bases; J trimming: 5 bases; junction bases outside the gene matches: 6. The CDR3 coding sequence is TGTGCCAGCAGTTACGGTAGCGGGGGGGCCGTAGATACGCAGTATTTT. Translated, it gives CASSYGSGGAVDTQYF.

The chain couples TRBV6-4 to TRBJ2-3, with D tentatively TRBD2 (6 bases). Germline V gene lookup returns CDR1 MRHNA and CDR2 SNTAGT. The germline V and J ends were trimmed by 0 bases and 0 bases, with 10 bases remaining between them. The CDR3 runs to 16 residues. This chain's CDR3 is CASSDSPGTSTDTQYF. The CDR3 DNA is TGTGCCAGCAGTGACTCGCCCGGGACTAGCACAGATACGCAGTATTTT.

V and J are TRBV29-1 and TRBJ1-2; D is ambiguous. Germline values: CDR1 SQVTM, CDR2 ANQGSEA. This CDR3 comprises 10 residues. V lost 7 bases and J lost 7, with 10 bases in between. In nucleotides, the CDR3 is TGCAGCGCCTTTATCGGTGGCTACACCTTC. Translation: CSAFIGGYTF. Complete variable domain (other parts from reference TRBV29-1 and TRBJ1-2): SAVISQKPSRDICQRGTSLTIQCQVDSQVTMMFWYRQQPGQSLTLIATANQGSEATYESGFVIDKFPISRPNLTFSTLTVSNMSPEDSSIYLCSAFIGGYTFGSGTRLTVV.

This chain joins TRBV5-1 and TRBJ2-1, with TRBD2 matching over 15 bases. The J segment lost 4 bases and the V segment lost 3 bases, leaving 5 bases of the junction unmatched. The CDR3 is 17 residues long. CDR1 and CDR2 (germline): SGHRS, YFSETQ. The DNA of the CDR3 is TGCGCCAGCAGCTCATATGGACTAGCGGGGGGGTACAATGAGCAGTTCTTC. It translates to CASSSYGLAGGYNEQFF.